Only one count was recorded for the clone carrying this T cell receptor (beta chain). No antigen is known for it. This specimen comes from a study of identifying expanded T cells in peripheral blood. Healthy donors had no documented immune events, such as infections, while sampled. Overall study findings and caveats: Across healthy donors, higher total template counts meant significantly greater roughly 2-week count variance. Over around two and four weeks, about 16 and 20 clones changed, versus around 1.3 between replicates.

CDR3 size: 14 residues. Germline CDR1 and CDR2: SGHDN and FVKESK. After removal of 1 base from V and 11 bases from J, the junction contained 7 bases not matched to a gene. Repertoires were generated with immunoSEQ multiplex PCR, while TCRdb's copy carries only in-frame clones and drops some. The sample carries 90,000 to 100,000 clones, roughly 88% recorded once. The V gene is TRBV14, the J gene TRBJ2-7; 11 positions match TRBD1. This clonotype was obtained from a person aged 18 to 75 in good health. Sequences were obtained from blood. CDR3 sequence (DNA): TGTGCCAGCAGCCAAGGGACAGGGGGCTATGGGGAGTACTTC. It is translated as CASSQGTGGYGEYF.